This T cell receptor (beta chain) was recovered during a study of beta chain features in type 1 diabetes. Study results and caveats: Shortening of TCRB CDR3s, moderate but significant, appeared in all four CD4+ subsets of Type 1 diabetes patients.

Averaging approximately 0.11 L, one heparinised blood draw was given by each donor. Trimming took off 5 bases at V and 3 bases at J, with 8 bases between the two ends. The CDR3 extends over 12 amino acids. CDR1 is KGHSH and CDR2 is LQKENI in the germline V gene. Concerning this clone: No antigen is known for it.

Isolated RNA was reverse transcribed in full, so expressed TCRB transcripts were sequenced. Profiled with immunoSEQ multiplex PCR; TCRdb holds only in-frame clones, not every one. The sample contains roughly 290,000 clones, roughly 15% of which appear only once. This TCR was recovered from a man younger than 35 with type 1 diabetes. Sequences were obtained from naive CD4+ T cells from blood. The chain carries TRBV18 and TRBJ2-7, with D tentatively TRBD1 (6 bases). CDR3 sequence (DNA): TGTGCCAGCTCAACGGGACACTACGAGCAGTACTTC. Translated: CASSTGHYEQYF.